The clone carrying this T cell receptor beta chain was found once. Its antigen is still unknown. The data originate from a study of cytomegalovirus exposure and HLA in healthy donors. The study, taken as a whole, reports: In presence/absence analyses, roughly uniform sequencing depth across donors was assumed. The CMV antigen specificity of a few CMV-associated chains was confirmed through in vitro analysis.

Trimming at V came to 2 bases and at J to 4 bases, leaving 6 bases not matched to a gene. The CDR3 covers 15 residues. From germline, CDR1 is MGHDK and CDR2 SYGVNS. 60 Vbeta and 13 Jbeta primers were used in PCR. TCRdb keeps only in-frame clones here, not all; method: immunoSEQ multiplex PCR. The sample has about 160,000 clones, 75% to 90% seen once; the top ten hold over 1.5%. This chain uses TRBV25-1 with TRBJ2-5; 8 positions match TRBD2. Material: PBMCs. The TCR comes from a young woman in good health and CMV-seronegative. This CDR3 is CASSEQGTSLETQYF. The CDR3 nucleotides read TGTGCCAGCAGTGAACAGGGGACTAGTTTAGAGACCCAGTACTTC.